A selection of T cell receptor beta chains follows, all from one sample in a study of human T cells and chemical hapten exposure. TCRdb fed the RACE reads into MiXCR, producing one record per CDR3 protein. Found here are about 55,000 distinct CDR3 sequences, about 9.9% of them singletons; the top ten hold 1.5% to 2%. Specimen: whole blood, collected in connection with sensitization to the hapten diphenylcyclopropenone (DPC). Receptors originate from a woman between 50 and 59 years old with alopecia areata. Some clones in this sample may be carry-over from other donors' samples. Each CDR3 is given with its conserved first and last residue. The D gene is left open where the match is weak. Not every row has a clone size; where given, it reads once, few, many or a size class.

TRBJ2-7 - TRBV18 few TGTGCCAGCTCACCTACTTCAGGAGACTACGAGCAGTACTTC CASSPTSGDYEQYF
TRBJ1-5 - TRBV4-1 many TGCGCCAGCAGCGGAACCTTCACCTTTACAGGGTCGGCGCAGCCCCAGCATTTT CASSGTFTFTGSAQPQHF
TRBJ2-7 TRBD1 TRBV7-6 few TGTGCCAGCAGCTTAGGGACAGGGACCTCCTACGAGCAGTACTTC CASSLGTGTSYEQYF
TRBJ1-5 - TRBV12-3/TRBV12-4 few TGTGCCAGCAGTTTAGCGGGATACAATCAGCCCCAGCATTTT CASSLAGYNQPQHF
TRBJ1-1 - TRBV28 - TGTGCCAGCAGTTTAGCGCTCGGAGCTTTCTTT CASSLALGAFF
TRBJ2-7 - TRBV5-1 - TGCGCCAGCAGCGTGATCTACGGCTACGAGCAGTACTTC CASSVIYGYEQYF
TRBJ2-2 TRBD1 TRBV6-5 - TGTGCCAGCAGGCCGGACAGGGGGCAGACCGGGGAGCTGTTTTTT CASRPDRGQTGELFF
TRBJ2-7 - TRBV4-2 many TGTGCCAGCAGCCAATCTACGACCAGGGGGCGGGAGAACGAGCAGTACTTC CASSQSTTRGRENEQYF
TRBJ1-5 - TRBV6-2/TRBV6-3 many TGTGCCAGCGCCTTCAGGGATTGGGGTGATCAGCCCCAGCATTTT CASAFRDWGDQPQHF
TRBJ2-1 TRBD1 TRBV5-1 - TGCGCCAGCAGCTTGCCGACAGGGGGCTGGCAGTTCTTC CASSLPTGGWQFF
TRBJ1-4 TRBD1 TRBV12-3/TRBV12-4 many TGTGCCAGCAGACCCCGGGACAGGGGCGAAAAACTGTTTTTT CASRPRDRGEKLFF
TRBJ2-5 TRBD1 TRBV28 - TGTGCCAGCAGTTTGGCAGGGGGCCAAGAGACCCAGTACTTC CASSLAGGQETQYF
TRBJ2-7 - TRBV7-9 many TGTGCCAGCAGCTCGGGACTCCGGAGGTCGCAGTACTTC CASSSGLRRSQYF
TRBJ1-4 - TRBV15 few TGTGCCACCAGCAGGTCTTTTCTCAGCGCGGAAAAACTGTTTTTT CATSRSFLSAEKLFF
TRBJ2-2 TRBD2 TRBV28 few TGTGCCAGCAGCACGACTAGCGGGAGGACGAACACCGGGGAGCTGTTTTTT CASSTTSGRTNTGELFF
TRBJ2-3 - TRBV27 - TGTGCCAGCAGTTTATCTTACGGCGCGCCCCCCCCGTATTTT CASSLSYGAPPPYF
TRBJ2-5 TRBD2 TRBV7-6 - TGTGCCAGCAGCTTACGGGGGACTAGCTTCGGAGAGACCCAGTACTTC CASSLRGTSFGETQYF
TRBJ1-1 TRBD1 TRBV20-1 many TGCAGTGCTAGAGATCCTGTGACAGGGCGGACCACTGAAGCTTTCTTT CSARDPVTGRTTEAFF
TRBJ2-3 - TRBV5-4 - TGTGCCAGCAGCCCCCCACCGCCAGATACGCAGTATTTT CASSPPPPDTQYF
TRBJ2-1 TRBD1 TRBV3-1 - TGTGCCAGCAGCCCCGGCCGTCCGGGACAGGGCGTTGAGCAGTTCTTC CASSPGRPGQGVEQFF
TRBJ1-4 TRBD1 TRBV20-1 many TGCAGTGCTGAACAGGGGAGCACTAATGAAAAACTGTTTTTT CSAEQGSTNEKLFF
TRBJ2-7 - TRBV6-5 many TGTGCCAGCAGTTACTCGAGAGGAGGGGGCGAGCAGTACTTC CASSYSRGGGEQYF
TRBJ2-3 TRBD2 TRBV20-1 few TGCAGTGCCAAAGCGGGAGAGTTACAAGATACGCAGTATTTT CSAKAGELQDTQYF
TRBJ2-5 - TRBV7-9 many TGTGCCAGCAGCTCATTATGGTCTCAAGAGACCCAGTACTTC CASSSLWSQETQYF
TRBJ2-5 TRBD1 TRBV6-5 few TGTGCCGTGACGACAGGGGACCAAGAGACCCAGTACTTC CAVTTGDQETQYF
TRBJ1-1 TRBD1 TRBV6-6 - TGTGCCAGCAGTTACCCTATTGACAGGGCGTACCGCCAGAAAGCTTTCTTT CASSYPIDRAYRQKAFF
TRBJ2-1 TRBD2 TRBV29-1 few TGCAGCGTTGAAGGGGCTAGCGGTCACGACTTGGATGAGCAGTTCTTC CSVEGASGHDLDEQFF
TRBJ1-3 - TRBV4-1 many TGCGCCAGCAGTCCATATCAGAGCTCTGGAAACACCATATATTTT CASSPYQSSGNTIYF
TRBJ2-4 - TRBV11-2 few TGTGCCAGCAGCTTAATGGGGGCCAGGCAGTACTTC CASSLMGARQYF
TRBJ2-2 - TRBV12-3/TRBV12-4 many TGTGCCAGCAGCCAAAGACAGGTCGCCGGGGAGCTGTTTTTT CASSQRQVAGELFF
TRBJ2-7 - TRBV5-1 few TGCGCCAGCAGCTTGCTCGGATCGTACGCGGACGAGCAGTACTTC CASSLLGSYADEQYF